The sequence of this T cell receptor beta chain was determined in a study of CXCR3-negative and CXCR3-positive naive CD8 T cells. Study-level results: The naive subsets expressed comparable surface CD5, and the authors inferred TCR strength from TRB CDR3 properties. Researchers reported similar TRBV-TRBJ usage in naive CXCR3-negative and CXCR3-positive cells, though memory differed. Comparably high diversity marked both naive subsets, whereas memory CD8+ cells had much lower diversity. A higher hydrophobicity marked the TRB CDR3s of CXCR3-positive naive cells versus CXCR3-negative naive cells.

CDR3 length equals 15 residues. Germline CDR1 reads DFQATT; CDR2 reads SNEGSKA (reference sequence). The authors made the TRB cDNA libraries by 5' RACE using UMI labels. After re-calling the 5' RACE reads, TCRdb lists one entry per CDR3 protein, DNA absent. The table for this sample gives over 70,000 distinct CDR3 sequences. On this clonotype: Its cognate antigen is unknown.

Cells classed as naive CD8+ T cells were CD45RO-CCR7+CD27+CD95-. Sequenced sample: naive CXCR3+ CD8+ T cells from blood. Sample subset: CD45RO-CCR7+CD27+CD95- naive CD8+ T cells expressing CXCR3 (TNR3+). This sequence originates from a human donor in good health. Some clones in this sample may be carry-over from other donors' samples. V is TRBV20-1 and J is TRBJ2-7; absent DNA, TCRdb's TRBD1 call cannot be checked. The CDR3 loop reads CSARGRDRGSYEQYF.